This TCR beta chain originates from a study of shared clonotypes between healthy human individuals (dated by TCRdb to 2018 to 2020). Turning to the overall study: The cohort included a few men and a couple of women between 18 and 49 years of age. For each donor, CD4 naive and CD4 memory were each run on three plates, CD8 naive on two plates, and CD8 memory on one plate. To estimate repertoire size and how much clonotype sharing occurs between individuals, the study deeply sequenced the blood TCR repertoires of 5 or 6 healthy adults. Libraries were prepared and TCR repertoires were sequenced by different laboratories using diverse techniques, in order to increase sequencing depth and limit assay-specific biases. Each donor's leukapheresis produced roughly between about 0.8 and 10 billion PBMCs. The research as a whole found: When four donors were compared, the shared fraction of clonotypes was around 4.6% for naive CD4, roughly 3.4% for naive CD8, 2.3% for memory CD4, and about 0.36% for memory CD8. The genetic and exposure-history diversity represented was limited by the small number of donors. Incomplete sequencing was indicated by rarefaction of sorted-subset datasets, despite the large sequencing depth. Estimated clonotype richness was generally larger for naive than for memory subsets. Based on pairwise subsampling, the degree of clonotype sharing among donors was expected to be affected by sequencing depth. Sampling was restricted to blood, and TCR repertoires in tissues likely differ from the TCR repertoires found in blood. Compared with non-shared clonotypes, clonotypes shared by all four sorted-subset donors had higher generation probabilities.

Trimming costs V 7 bases and J 8 bases, and their ends lie 20 bases apart. The germline V gene encodes CDR1 MDHEN and CDR2 SYDVKM. From its cysteine to its phenylalanine, the CDR3 spans 14 amino acids. The sequence is cut down to CDR3 DNA, 42 bases in frame from base 1. Using the deep immunoSEQ assay, multiplex PCR amplified TCR CDR3 regions from genomic DNA. For each cell subset, the extracted genomic DNA was distributed evenly across all wells of several immunoSEQ 96-well plates, and each plate served as one replicate. For sorted subsets, each replicate PCR was loaded with approximately 190 ng genomic DNA, equivalent to 25,000 to 35,000 T cell genomes. Purified libraries were measured with a Qubit 3.0 fluorometer, size-checked on a Bioanalyzer 2100, and measured again with the KAPA Library Quantification kit. Every immunoSEQ 96-well plate was sequenced on a separate single-read 150-cycle Illumina NextSeq 550 flow cell. The authors processed their data as follows. The immunoSEQ output contained only junctional sequences without quality scores, so filtering could not match that applied to full-length reads. Sequences were annotated with PyIR, a Python wrapper for IgBLAST v1.9, using IMGT germline references to assign V/J genes and CDR3. Reads were filtered out if the reads had weak V/J assignments (E-value above 1e-6), no CDR3, stop codons, out-of-frame junctions, or ambiguous translated residues. V3J clonotypes were defined by identical inferred V gene, J gene, and CDR3 amino acid sequence. Percentage overlap between repertoires was computed as shared unique clonotypes divided by the size of the smaller repertoire. Three approaches were used to assess repertoire richness: RTK rarefaction, the Chao1 estimator, and Recon v2.1 estimates of unobserved clonotypes. For all TCRbeta clonotypes obtained by the gDNA method from a handful of donors, generation probabilities were computed with OLGA. This is the immuneACCESS table as TCRdb keeps it, with only in-frame sequences that have V and J called. A part of the clones is gone; compared with another copy, unresolved V genes explain less than half, and the rest is unexplained. V, J and clone size are taken as reported in that table, and D and trimming were inferred from the DNA itself. A total of 2 million to 2.5 million clones appear in this sample, about 90% of them only once. The ten largest clones capture 0.3% to 0.45% of the sample.

The donors were healthy, HIV-negative adults who had no recently reported acute infections or vaccinations. All donors were Caucasian adults living in Nashville, Tennessee, USA. CD4+ T cells were enriched by magnetic negative selection, after which naive cells were positively selected on CD45RA and the negative fraction was taken as the memory subset. Blood was obtained by leukapheresis, after which PBMCs were separated by Ficoll-Histopaque density gradient centrifugation and cryopreserved in liquid nitrogen vapor phase. Analytical flow cytometry was used to check the purity and quantity of every magnetically sorted T cell population. Genomic DNA was isolated from each sorted fraction and quantified by UV absorbance on a Nanodrop 2000c. Note on this clone: Its recognized antigen is unknown. Base qualities are not recorded, but no much larger clone differs from it by a single base.

The sample taken for sequencing was naive CD4+ T cells from PBMCs. The cell subset or site label for this specimen denotes: CD45RA+ positively selected. The clonotype originates from a man aged 18 to 29 in good health. Some clones in this sample may be carry-over from other donors' samples. The rearrangement combines TRBV28 with TRBJ1-1; a tentative D match to TRBD1 spans 5 bases. At the DNA level, the sequence is TGTGCCAGCACCCCCTCCCCAGGGAGATTGGAAGCTTTCTTT. Its amino acids are CASTPSPGRLEAFF.